The clone carrying this T cell receptor (beta chain) was seen many times. Antigen: not known. The sample originates from a study of Graves' ophthalmopathy and Graves' hyperthyroidism. Study at large: Before any treatment, peripheral blood was taken at the initial diagnosis.

The TCR beta CDR3 regions underwent amplification from RNA transcripts. The workflow started with a first-round RT-PCR run with HTBI primers and then moved on to a second-round multiplex PCR. MiXCR, run by TCRdb on the multiplex PCR reads, gives a single entry per CDR3 protein. Of 650,000 to 900,000 distinct CDR3 sequences in the sample, approximately 40% were seen once. With 5 bases removed from V and 5 bases from J, the gap between germline ends came to 9 bases. Germline V gene lookup returns CDR1 LNHNV and CDR2 YYDKDF (reference sequence). The CDR3 is made up of 12 amino acids. The study's findings and limits: Ophthalmopathy cases were distinguished from stable hyperthyroidism by a 13-signature model, reaching 85% to 90% sensitivity and around 77% specificity. The model reached around 64% sensitivity and around 72% specificity for predicting ophthalmopathy progression.

This sequence originates from an adult man with Graves' ophthalmopathy. Sequenced input: peripheral blood. The genes are TRBV15 and TRBJ2-5; D remains unclear. CDR3 region: CATSPHGETQYF. The CDR3 DNA reads as TGTGCCACCAGCCCCCATGGGGAGACCCAGTACTTC.